This T cell receptor beta chain emerged from a study of identical twins. Overall study findings and caveats: The study found excess low generation probability among twin-shared out-of-frame alpha sequences.

Using its own MiXCR run on the 5' RACE reads, TCRdb lists one record per CDR3 protein. This sample has around 200,000 distinct CDR3 sequences, with around a tenth found just once. The trim removed 1 base at V and 6 bases at J, leaving 0 bases unmatched. There are 13 residues in the CDR3. Germline V lookup: CDR1 DFQATT, CDR2 SNEGSKA (reference sequence). This clonotype was recorded many times. As yet, its antigen is unknown. Sequencing used memory (CD45RO+) T cells sorted from blood. The chain links TRBV20-1 to TRBJ2-7; TRBD2 agrees at 13 bases. The source of this sequence is a woman under 30 in good health. The CDR3 loop is CSARGTSGSEQYF. In DNA form, the CDR3 reads TGCAGTGCTAGAGGGACTAGCGGGAGCGAGCAGTACTTC.